The 25 T cell receptor beta chains below come from one sample, sequenced in a study of T cell responses to AZD1222 COVID-19 vaccine. Sequenced by immunoSEQ multiplex PCR; TCRdb stores in-frame clones only, minus some. Among approximately 190,000 clones listed, around 86% were seen once. The material was peripheral blood, obtained on day 0 of MenACWY control vaccination. The receptors were gathered from an adult in good health.

The chain links TRBV11-3 to TRBJ2-1, with D possibly TRBD2 on 5 matching bases. V lost 1 base and J 6 bases, leaving 10 bases between the germline ends. Germline-derived CDR1 and CDR2 are SGHNT and YENEEA. This CDR3 has 14 residues. Written as DNA, the CDR3 is TGTGCCAGCAGCTTAGCCCCTAGCTCCAATGAGCAGTTCTTC. It specifies CASSLAPSSNEQFF.

The chain combines TRBV28 with TRBJ2-2; TRBD2 aligns across 7 bases. J gave up 1 base and V 3 bases, and 2 bases lay outside the gene matches. The CDR3 is 15 amino acids. CDR1 and CDR2 from the germline V gene are MDHEN and SYDVKM. CDR3 sequence reads: CASSLAGVNTGELFF. The CDR3 bases are TGTGCCAGCAGTTTGGCGGGGGTGAACACCGGGGAGCTGTTTTTT.

This clone has only one observation. The chain combines TRBV30 with TRBJ2-7, with 7 bases that match TRBD1. The germline V gene has CDR1 GTSNPN and CDR2 SVGIG (reference sequence). CDR3 length: 16 amino acids. The V and J ends lost 5 bases and 2 bases, in that order; junction bases with no gene match: 15. CDR3 residues: CAWVSRQTGITYEQYF. CDR3 DNA sequence: TGTGCCTGGGTAAGCCGGCAGACAGGGATCACCTACGAGCAGTACTTC.

This chain joins TRBV29-1 and TRBJ1-1; D is possibly TRBD1 (5 bases). Germline CDR1 is SQVTM and CDR2 is ANQGSEA. The CDR3 consists of 12 residues. Trimming took off 6 bases at V and 5 bases at J, with 13 bases between the two ends. The CDR3 sequence: CSVKGTATEAFF. The CDR3 nucleotides read TGCAGCGTGAAGGGGACGGCGACTGAAGCTTTCTTT. Full variable domain (rest looked up from reference TRBV29-1 and TRBJ1-1): SAVISQKPSRDICQRGTSLTIQCQVDSQVTMMFWYRQQPGQSLTLIATANQGSEATYESGFVIDKFPISRPNLTFSTLTVSNMSPEDSSIYLCSVKGTATEAFFGQGTRLTVV.

This rearrangement joins TRBV5-1 to TRBJ2-5; 7 positions match TRBD1. The CDR3 has 14 amino acids. Germline V gene data show CDR1 as SGHRS and CDR2 as YFSETQ. The V gene end was trimmed by 2 bases and the J gene end by 1 base; junction bases not matched to a gene: 2. CDR3 bases: TGCGCCAGCAGCTTTCAGGGGGTCCAAGAGACCCAGTACTTC. Amino acids: CASSFQGVQETQYF.

This rearrangement joins TRBV19 to TRBJ1-1; D gene unclear. V gave up 5 bases and J gave up 1 base, with 8 bases separating them. The germline V gene encodes CDR1 LNHDA and CDR2 SQIVND (reference sequence). The CDR3 covers 13 residues. The CDR3 here is CASSAQENTEAFF. Here the CDR3 DNA reads TGTGCCAGTAGTGCCCAGGAGAACACTGAAGCTTTCTTT. Based on the CDR3 plus reference TRBV19 and TRBJ1-1, the full variable domain is DGGITQSPKYLFRKEGQNVTLSCEQNLNHDAMYWYRQDPGQGLRLIYYSQIVNDFQKGDIAEGYSVSREKKESFPLTVTSAQKNPTAFYLCASSAQENTEAFFGQGTRLTVV.

This rearrangement joins TRBV7-2 to TRBJ2-4, with 9 positions matching TRBD1. V was clipped by 6 bases and J by 9 bases; unmatched bases: 9. The CDR3 totals 14 residues. From germline, CDR1 is SGHTA and CDR2 FQGNSA. In DNA, the CDR3 is TGTGCCAGCAGGCCCCCGGGACAGGGCGCCATTCAGTACTTC. Translating it yields CASRPPGQGAIQYF.

This chain joins TRBV30 and TRBJ1-5; TRBD1 aligns across 7 bases. With 1 base clipped from V and 7 bases from J, the junction kept 4 bases outside the gene matches. From germline, CDR1 is GTSNPN and CDR2 SVGIG (reference sequence). The CDR3 sequence is 13 residues long. CDR3 protein: CAWSGTGLQPQHF. CDR3 sequence (DNA): TGTGCCTGGAGTGGGACAGGACTACAGCCCCAGCATTTT.

This chain links TRBV28 with TRBJ2-2, with a weak D call TRBD2 (6 bases). The germline CDR1 and CDR2 sequences are MDHEN and SYDVKM. The CDR3 has 17 amino acids. Deletions cut 7 bases from V and 2 bases from J, with 20 bases between. The CDR3 sequence is CASIRSPGGDNTGELFF. DNA of the CDR3: TGTGCCAGCATCCGCTCCCCAGGCGGGGATAACACCGGGGAGCTGTTTTTT. The full variable domain, in which reference TRBV28 and TRBJ2-2 provide the parts outside the CDR3, is DVKVTQSSRYLVKRTGEKVFLECVQDMDHENMFWYRQDPGLGLRLIYFSYDVKMKEKGDIPEGYSVSREKKERFSLILESASTNQTSMYLCASIRSPGGDNTGELFFGEGSRLTVL.

This chain joins TRBV5-1 and TRBJ1-6; D ambiguous. V lost 4 bases to trimming and J lost 9 bases, with 14 bases between them. Germline values: CDR1 SGHRS, CDR2 YFSETQ. This CDR3 spans 14 amino acids. The CDR3 DNA reads as TGCGCCAGCAGCCTGGAAGTCGTTTCTTCACCCCTCCACTTT. This encodes CASSLEVVSSPLHF.

This clone has a single count. The chain recombines TRBV9 with TRBJ1-2; 8 bases match TRBD1. The CDR3 runs to 15 residues. The trim removed 0 bases at V and 4 bases at J, leaving 5 bases unmatched. The germline CDR1 and CDR2 sequences are SGDLS and YYNGEE. CDR3 in amino acids: CASSVEGQAFYGYTF. CDR3 DNA sequence: TGTGCCAGCAGCGTAGAGGGACAGGCGTTCTATGGCTACACCTTC.

The chain joins TRBV2 to TRBJ1-5; D unresolved. CDR1 and CDR2 (germline): SNHLY, FYNNEI. V was trimmed by 3 bases and J by 4 bases, leaving 4 bases between them. This CDR3 is built from 12 residues. The chain's CDR3 is CASSESNQPQHF. The CDR3 DNA sequence: TGTGCCAGCAGTGAGTCTAATCAGCCCCAGCATTTT.

V and J are TRBV27 and TRBJ1-6, with D perhaps matching TRBD1 (5 bases). The CDR3 is 15 residues long. The V and J ends lost 5 bases and 5 bases respectively, with 13 bases between them. Germline values: CDR1 MNHEY, CDR2 SMNVEV (reference sequence). CDR3 loop: CASSPRDGNNSPLHF. In nucleotides, the CDR3 is TGTGCCAGCAGTCCCCGGGACGGTAATAATTCACCCCTCCACTTT.

The CDR3 DNA reads TGTGCCAGCAGTTCAGGGGGTGAGACTGAAGCTTTCTTT. It is translated as CASSSGGETEAFF. J is TRBJ1-1 and V is TRBV12-3 or TRBV12-4; 7 bases line up with TRBD1. The V and J ends lost 4 bases and 5 bases, in that order; junction bases with no gene match: 4. The CDR3 runs to 13 residues.

The V call is TRBV2, the J call TRBJ2-7, with TRBD1 matching 9 bases. The CDR3 length is 15 residues. Per the germline V gene, CDR1 is SNHLY and CDR2 is FYNNEI. Germline trimming cut 5 bases from V and 6 bases from J; bases unmatched to any gene: 11. The CDR3 coding sequence is TGTGCCAGCAGTCCGAGACAGGGGGGGAAGGTCGAGCAGTACTTC. It is translated as CASSPRQGGKVEQYF. The full variable domain, in which reference TRBV2 and TRBJ2-7 provide the parts outside the CDR3, is EPEVTQTPSHQVTQMGQEVILRCVPISNHLYFYWYRQILGQKVEFLVSFYNNEISEKSEIFDDQFSVERPDGSNFTLKIRSTKLEDSAMYFCASSPRQGGKVEQYFGPGTRLTVT.

This clone was counted a few times. The chain carries TRBV6-5 and TRBJ1-6; the D gene is possibly TRBD1 (5 bases). Germline assignment: CDR1 MNHEY and CDR2 SVGAGI. The CDR3 runs 14 residues. V was clipped by 4 bases and J by 8 bases, with 12 bases between them. CDR3 sequence reads: CASSSGPEYSPLHF. In DNA, the CDR3 is TGTGCCAGCAGTTCGGGGCCCGAGTATTCACCCCTCCACTTT.

The genes are TRBV7-3 and TRBJ2-1, with D possibly matching TRBD2 (5 bases). Trimming stripped 4 bases from V and 8 bases from J, with 6 bases between. Germline values: CDR1 SGHTA, CDR2 FQGTGA. This CDR3 comprises 11 residues. Here the CDR3 DNA reads TGTGCCAGCAGCTCGGGGTATGAGCAGTTCTTC. As protein: CASSSGYEQFF.

The rearrangement uses TRBV6-5 and TRBJ2-7; no clear D gene. The CDR3 sequence is 13 residues long. V dropped 7 bases and J dropped 3 bases, with 13 bases sitting between them. Germline loops: CDR1 MNHEY, CDR2 SVGAGI. CDR3 residues: CASTLNWRYEQYF. The DNA of the CDR3 is TGTGCCAGCACCCTGAATTGGCGCTACGAGCAGTACTTC.

The chain couples TRBV7-9 to TRBJ2-1, with D uncertain. The V gene lost 6 bases and the J gene lost 5 bases, with 11 bases spanning the gap. The CDR3 has 13 residues. Germline-derived CDR1 and CDR2 are SEHNR and FQNEAQ (reference sequence). The CDR3 bases are TGTGCCAGCAGGTGGGCGGAGAACAATGAGCAGTTCTTC. Translated: CASRWAENNEQFF.

This chain connects TRBV28 to TRBJ2-3, with a possible D match to TRBD1 (6 bases). The CDR3 has 15 amino acids. Germline V gene lookup returns CDR1 MDHEN and CDR2 SYDVKM. Trimming pared 6 bases from V and 0 bases from J, leaving 13 bases between. The CDR3 nucleotides are TGTGCCAGCAGCTACAGGGAGACTAGCACAGATACGCAGTATTTT. Protein product: CASSYRETSTDTQYF.

The chain uses TRBV6-2 or TRBV6-3 and TRBJ1-1; D remains ambiguous. CDR1 MNHEY and CDR2 SVGEGT come from the germline V gene. The CDR3 loop spans 16 amino acids. V was pared by 0 bases and J by 1 base, with 12 bases between. This CDR3 is CASSYSAPPTNTEAFF. The CDR3 DNA follows: TGTGCCAGCAGTTACTCGGCCCCCCCCACGAACACTGAAGCTTTCTTT.

The chain is built from TRBV19 and TRBJ2-1; D not certain. V lost 4 bases, J lost 2 bases, and 15 bases lay in between. The CDR3 has 16 amino acids. Germline CDR1 is LNHDA and CDR2 is SQIVND (reference sequence). CDR3 sequence: CASSTSLQTTYNEQFF. In DNA form, the CDR3 reads TGTGCCAGTAGTACCTCTCTACAAACTACCTACAATGAGCAGTTCTTC.

V and J are TRBV28 and TRBJ1-5; no reliable D call. CDR3 size: 15 residues. Germline CDR1 MDHEN, CDR2 SYDVKM. The ends were cut back, 3 bases at V and 0 bases at J, with 9 bases in the middle. CDR3 in amino acids: CASSFEGYSNQPQHF. For the CDR3, the DNA is TGTGCCAGCAGTTTTGAAGGATATAGCAATCAGCCCCAGCATTTT.

In nucleotides, the CDR3 is TGCGCCAGCAGCACCCCGGGACAGGGAAGTTCACCCCTCCACTTT. Protein sequence: CASSTPGQGSSPLHF. The V and J genes are TRBV5-1 and TRBJ1-6; 9 positions agree with TRBD1. The V gene's germline CDR1 is SGHRS and CDR2 YFSETQ. The ends lost 4 bases at V and 9 bases at J; junction bases unmatched: 8. The CDR3 spans 15 residues.

The gene calls are TRBV7-9 and TRBJ2-3; 10 bases map to TRBD2. Trimming took 4 bases from V and 4 from J; bases not matched to a gene: 5. The CDR3 spans 15 residues. Germline V gene sequence: CDR1 SEHNR, CDR2 FQNEAQ (reference sequence). CDR3 loop: CASSSSGSRSDTQYF. The CDR3 DNA reads TGTGCCAGCAGCTCTAGCGGGAGCAGGTCAGATACGCAGTATTTT.